The sequence of this TCR beta chain was determined in a study of blood T cells in healthy people across ages. This clonotype was picked up many times. The antigen remains unidentified. The authors ran a second PCR of about 6 to 11 cycles using a sample-barcoded 5' primer and a J-beta primer mix. One entry per CDR3 protein, called by TCRdb with MiXCR from the 5' RACE reads. The sample has roughly 900,000 distinct CDR3 sequences, about 28% seen once. This CDR3 contains 17 residues. Germline loops: CDR1 SGHTA, CDR2 FQGNSA. With V trimmed by 4 bases and J by 3 bases, 7 bases remained unmatched. The study's findings and limits: Aged donors had fewer naive CD4+ cells and lower diversity than long-lived donors.

V gene TRBV7-2 combines with J gene TRBJ2-3; 13 bases are shared with TRBD2. This clonotype was obtained from a woman aged 80 or older in good health. The sample taken for sequencing was blood. The CDR3 loop is CASSSKLAGGPTDTQYF. CDR3 nucleotide sequence: TGTGCCAGCAGCTCAAAACTAGCGGGGGGGCCAACAGATACGCAGTATTTT.